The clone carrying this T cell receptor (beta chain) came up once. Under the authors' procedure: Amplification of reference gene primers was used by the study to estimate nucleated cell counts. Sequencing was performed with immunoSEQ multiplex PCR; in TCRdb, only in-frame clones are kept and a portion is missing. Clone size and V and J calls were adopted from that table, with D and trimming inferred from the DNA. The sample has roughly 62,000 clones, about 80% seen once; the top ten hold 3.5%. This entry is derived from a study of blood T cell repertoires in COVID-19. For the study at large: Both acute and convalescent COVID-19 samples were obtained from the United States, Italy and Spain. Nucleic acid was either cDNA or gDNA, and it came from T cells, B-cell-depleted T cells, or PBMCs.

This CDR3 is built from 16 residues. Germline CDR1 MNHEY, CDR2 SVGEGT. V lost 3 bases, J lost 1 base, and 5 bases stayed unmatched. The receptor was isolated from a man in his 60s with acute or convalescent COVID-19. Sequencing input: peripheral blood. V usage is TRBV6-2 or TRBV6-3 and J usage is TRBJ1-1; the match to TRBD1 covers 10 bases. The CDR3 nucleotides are TGTGCCAGCAGTTATAGACAGGGGGCCTCGAACACTGAAGCTTTCTTT. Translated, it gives CASSYRQGASNTEAFF.